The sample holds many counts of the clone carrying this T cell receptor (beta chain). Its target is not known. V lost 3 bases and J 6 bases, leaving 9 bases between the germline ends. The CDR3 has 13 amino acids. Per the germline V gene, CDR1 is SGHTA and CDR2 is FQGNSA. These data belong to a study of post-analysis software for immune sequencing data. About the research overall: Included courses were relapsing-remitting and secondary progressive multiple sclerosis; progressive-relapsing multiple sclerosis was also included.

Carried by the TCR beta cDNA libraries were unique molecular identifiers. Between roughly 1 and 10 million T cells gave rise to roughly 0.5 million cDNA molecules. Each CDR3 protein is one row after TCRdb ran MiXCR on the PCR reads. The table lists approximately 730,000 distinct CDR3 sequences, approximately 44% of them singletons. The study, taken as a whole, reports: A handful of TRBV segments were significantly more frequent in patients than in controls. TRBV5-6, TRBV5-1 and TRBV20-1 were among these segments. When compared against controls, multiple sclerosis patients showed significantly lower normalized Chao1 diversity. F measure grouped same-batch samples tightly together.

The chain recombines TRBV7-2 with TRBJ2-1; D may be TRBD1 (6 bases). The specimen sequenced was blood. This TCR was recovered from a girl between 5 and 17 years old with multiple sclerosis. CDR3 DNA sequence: TGTGCCAGCAGCTTGGTAGGGGGCAATGAGCAGTTCTTC. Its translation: CASSLVGGNEQFF.